These 8 T cell receptor beta chains came from one sample sequenced in a study of spatial heterogeneity in lung cancer. As for time point: sample taken at primary tumor resection. TCRdb re-analysed the 5' RACE reads in MiXCR, keeping a single row per CDR3 protein. The sample has 30,000 to 45,000 distinct CDR3 sequences, around 3.3% seen once. The material sequenced was normal lung tissue next to the tumor, taken at surgery. These receptors were obtained from a male donor with early-stage non-small cell lung cancer.

At least ten counts were recorded for this clonotype. The V and J genes are TRBV7-3 and TRBJ1-6; perhaps TRBD1 as D (5 bases). The CDR3 totals 16 residues. Germline V gene lookup returns CDR1 SGHTA and CDR2 FQGTGA. Trimming cost V 3 bases and J 5 bases, with 14 bases left between them. The CDR3 DNA is TGTGCCAGCAGCTTTGGGCCAGGACAAGATAATTCACCCCTCCACTTT. Translation gives CASSFGPGQDNSPLHF.

Ten or more counts support this clonotype. The rearrangement links TRBV7-8 to TRBJ2-6, with D perhaps matching TRBD1 (5 bases). There are 18 residues in the CDR3. Germline values: CDR1 SGHVS, CDR2 FQNEAQ. V lost 6 bases to trimming and J lost 0 bases, with 18 bases between them. The CDR3 protein is CASSPQETGISGANVLTF. The CDR3 DNA sequence: TGTGCCAGCAGTCCACAGGAGACCGGAATCTCTGGGGCCAACGTCCTGACTTTC.

This clonotype was detected ten times or more. The V and J genes are TRBV7-2 and TRBJ1-5, with a possible D match to TRBD1 (5 bases). CDR1 is SGHTA and CDR2 is FQGNSA in the germline V gene. The CDR3 length is 14 residues. Trimming stripped 5 bases from V and 4 bases from J, with 12 bases between. CDR3 DNA: TGTGCCAGCAGCCGGGGGGGTATGAATCAGCCCCAGCATTTT. Translating it yields CASSRGGMNQPQHF.

This clonotype was counted at least ten times. The chain employs TRBV2 and TRBJ2-2; either TRBD1 or TRBD2 may fit D (7 bases each). CDR1 is SNHLY, CDR2 FYNNEI, per germline. The CDR3 consists of 14 residues. V was pared by 8 bases and J by 9 bases, with 19 bases between. CDR3 nucleotides: TGTGCCAGCTCAAGGGAGGGGGCGCGCAGGGAGCTGTTTTTT. Protein sequence: CASSREGARRELFF.

This clonotype was found once. The chain employs TRBV7-3 and TRBJ2-1; D might be TRBD2 (5 bases). Germline assignment: CDR1 SGHTA and CDR2 FQGTGA. V shed 0 bases and J shed 6 bases, with 9 bases lying between them. The CDR3 is made up of 14 amino acids. CDR3 protein: CASSLTRASNEQFF. The CDR3 DNA sequence: TGTGCCAGCAGCTTAACGAGGGCAAGCAATGAGCAGTTCTTC.

This clonotype was seen a few times. This rearrangement joins TRBV9 to TRBJ2-7, with 9 bases matching TRBD2. CDR3 length: 16 residues. Germline V gene data show CDR1 as SGDLS and CDR2 as YYNGEE. V gave up 3 bases and J gave up 2 bases; unmatched junction bases: 9. CDR3 in amino acids: CASSGRSLAGPYEQYF. CDR3 bases: TGTGCCAGCAGCGGCCGCTCGCTAGCGGGGCCCTACGAGCAGTACTTC. The variable domain in full, completed from reference TRBV9 and TRBJ2-7, reads DSGVTQTPKHLITATGQRVTLRCSPRSGDLSVYWYQQSLDQGLQFLIQYYNGEERAKGNILERFSAQQFPDLHSELNLSSLELGDSALYFCASSGRSLAGPYEQYFGPGTRLTVT.

This clonotype was counted many times. The V gene is TRBV29-1, the J gene TRBJ2-5, with 13 positions matching TRBD2. This CDR3 comprises 13 residues. CDR1 and CDR2 (germline): SQVTM, ANQGSEA. V dropped 7 bases and J dropped 3; count of bases not matched to a gene: 2. CDR3 bases: TGCAGCGCAGGACTAGCGGGAGAAGAGACCCAGTACTTC. Translation: CSAGLAGEETQYF.

This clonotype came up many times. The chain links TRBV20-1 to TRBJ1-1; D perhaps matches TRBD1 (6 bases). There are 14 residues in the CDR3. Between the trimmed V and J ends, which lost 0 bases and 4 bases, there was a span of 12 bases. CDR1 DFQATT and CDR2 SNEGSKA come from the germline V gene (reference sequence). CDR3 sequence (DNA): TGCAGTGCTAGAGAGGGAAGGGGGGCCACTGAAGCTTTCTTT. This sequence encodes CSAREGRGATEAFF.